This T cell receptor (beta chain) was recovered during a study of T-cell reconstitution after alpha-beta-depleted transplantation in children (dated by TCRdb to 2016 to 2018). For the wider study: Using TCR repertoire profiling, the study followed T-cell immune reconstitution in a quantitative way in children after TCRalphabeta/CD19-depleted allogeneic hematopoietic cell transplantation. Study-level results and caveats: In some patients, high TCRbeta diversity at day 60 was attributed to recipient T cells and intrathymic progenitors that had survived conditioning. Hyperexpanded clone frequencies declined over subsequent months; after one year, T-cell counts and TCRbeta diversity were mostly attributed to newly produced T cells. Apparently early alphabetaT-cell count recovery about two months after transplant reportedly relied on only several hundred rapidly expanded clones derived from non-depleted graft cells.

At least ten counts were recorded for this clonotype. Its antigen specificity is not known. The record has no base qualities; no much larger clone is one base away. The sample's time point label, in plain terms: day 60 (about 2 months) after transplantation. The meaning of the sample's treatment or condition label: allogeneic hematopoietic cell transplantation with graft depleted of TCRalphabeta T cells and CD19 B cells. TCRalphabeta/CD19-depleted allogeneic hematopoietic cell grafts were given to the transplant recipients, all of whom were children. The method was PCR. Data came from an Illumina HiSeq 2500. To normalize quantification of the TCRbeta repertoire, the TCR libraries were built with molecular barcoding that relied on unique molecular identifiers. The public reads were reprocessed in TCRdb via fastp at Q25 and MiXCR, keeping in-frame beta chains. For every CDR3 protein sequence, its rows merge into one entry that carries the most common genes and DNA. Within this sample are roughly 100,000 distinct CDR3 sequences, with less than 6% of them counted one time only. About 6.1% of the sample rests with the top ten.

The material sequenced was PBMCs, mostly from graft donor cells, taken 60 days after TCRalphabeta/CD19-depleted stem cell transplant. This receptor was obtained from a female patient aged 2 to 10 who had a stem cell transplant for Fanconi anemia, so the T cells may come from the graft donor.

The CDR3 protein: CASSPTGDYGYTF. The nucleotide sequence reads TGTGCCAGCAGCCCGACAGGGGACTATGGCTACACCTTC. The chain joins TRBV28 to TRBJ1-2; TRBD1 aligns with 8 central bases. The CDR3, from cysteine to phenylalanine, totals 13 residues. The read is trimmed to its CDR3 DNA, 39 bases read in frame from base 1. V is trimmed back by 6 bases and J by 3 bases, and the junction contains 3 bases that no gene match accounts for. CDR1 and CDR2, looked up from the germline V gene, are MDHEN and SYDVKM.